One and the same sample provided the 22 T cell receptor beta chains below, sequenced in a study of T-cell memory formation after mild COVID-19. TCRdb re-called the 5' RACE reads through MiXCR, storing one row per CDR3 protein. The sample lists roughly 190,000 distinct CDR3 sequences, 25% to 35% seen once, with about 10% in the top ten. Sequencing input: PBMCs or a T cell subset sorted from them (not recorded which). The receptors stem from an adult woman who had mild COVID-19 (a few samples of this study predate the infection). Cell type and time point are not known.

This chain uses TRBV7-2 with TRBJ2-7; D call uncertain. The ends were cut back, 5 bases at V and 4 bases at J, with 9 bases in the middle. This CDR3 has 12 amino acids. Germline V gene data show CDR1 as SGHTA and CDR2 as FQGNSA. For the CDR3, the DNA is TGTGCCAGCAGCGGGCTAGGTTACGAGCAGTACTTC. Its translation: CASSGLGYEQYF.

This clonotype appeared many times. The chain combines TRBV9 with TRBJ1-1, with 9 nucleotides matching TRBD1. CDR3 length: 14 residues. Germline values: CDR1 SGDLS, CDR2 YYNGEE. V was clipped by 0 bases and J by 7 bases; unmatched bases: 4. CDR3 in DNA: TGTGCCAGCAGCGTAGGAACAGGGGGCAATGAAGCTTTCTTT. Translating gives CASSVGTGGNEAFF.

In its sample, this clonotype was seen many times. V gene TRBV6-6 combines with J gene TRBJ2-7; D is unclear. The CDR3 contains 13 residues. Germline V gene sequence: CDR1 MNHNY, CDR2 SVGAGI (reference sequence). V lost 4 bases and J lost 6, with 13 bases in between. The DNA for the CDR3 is TGTGCCAGCAGTTTGGTCTCGACGGGCGAGCAGTACTTC. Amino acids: CASSLVSTGEQYF.

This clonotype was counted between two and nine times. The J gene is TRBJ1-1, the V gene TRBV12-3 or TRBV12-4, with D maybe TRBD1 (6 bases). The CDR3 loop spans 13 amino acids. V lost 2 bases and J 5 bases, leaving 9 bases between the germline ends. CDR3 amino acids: CASSLLRGTEAFF. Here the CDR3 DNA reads TGTGCCAGCAGTTTATTAAGGGGGACTGAAGCTTTCTTT.

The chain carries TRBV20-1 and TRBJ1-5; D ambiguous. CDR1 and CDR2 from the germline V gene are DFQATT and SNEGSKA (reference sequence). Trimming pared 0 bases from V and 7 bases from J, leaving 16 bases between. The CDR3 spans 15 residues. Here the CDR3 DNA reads TGCAGTGCTAGAGATTCCTTAGGAAGTTGGCAGCCCCAGCATTTT. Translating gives CSARDSLGSWQPQHF.

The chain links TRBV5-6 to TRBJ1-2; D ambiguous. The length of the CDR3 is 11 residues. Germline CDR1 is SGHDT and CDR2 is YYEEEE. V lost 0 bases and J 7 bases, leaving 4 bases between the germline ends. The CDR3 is CASSLGVGYTF. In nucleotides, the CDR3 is TGTGCCAGCAGCTTGGGAGTTGGCTACACCTTC.

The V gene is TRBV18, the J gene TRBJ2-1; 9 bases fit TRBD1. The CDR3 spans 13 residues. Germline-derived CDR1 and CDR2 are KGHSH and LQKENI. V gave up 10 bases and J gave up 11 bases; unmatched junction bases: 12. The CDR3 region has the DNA TGTGCCACCCAACAGGGGGCGACCCCCCAGCAGTTCTTC. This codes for CATQQGATPQQFF.

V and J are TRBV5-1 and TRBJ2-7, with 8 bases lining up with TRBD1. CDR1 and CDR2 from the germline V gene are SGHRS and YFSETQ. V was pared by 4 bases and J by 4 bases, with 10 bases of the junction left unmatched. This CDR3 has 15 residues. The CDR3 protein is CASSEGQGWRYEQYF. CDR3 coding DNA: TGCGCCAGCAGCGAAGGACAGGGCTGGAGGTACGAGCAGTACTTC.

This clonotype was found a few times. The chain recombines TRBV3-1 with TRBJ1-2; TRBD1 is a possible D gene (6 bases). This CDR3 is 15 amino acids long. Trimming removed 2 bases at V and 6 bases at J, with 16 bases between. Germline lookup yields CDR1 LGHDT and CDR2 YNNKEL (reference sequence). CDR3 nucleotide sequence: TGTGCCAGCAGCCAACCACAGGGCGGTTTTGATGGCTACACCTTC. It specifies CASSQPQGGFDGYTF.

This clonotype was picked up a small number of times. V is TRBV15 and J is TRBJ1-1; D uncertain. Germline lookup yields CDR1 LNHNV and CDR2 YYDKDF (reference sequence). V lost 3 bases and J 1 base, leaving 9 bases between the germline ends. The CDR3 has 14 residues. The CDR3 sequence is CATSRDPANTEAFF. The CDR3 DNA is TGTGCCACCAGCAGGGACCCAGCGAACACTGAAGCTTTCTTT.

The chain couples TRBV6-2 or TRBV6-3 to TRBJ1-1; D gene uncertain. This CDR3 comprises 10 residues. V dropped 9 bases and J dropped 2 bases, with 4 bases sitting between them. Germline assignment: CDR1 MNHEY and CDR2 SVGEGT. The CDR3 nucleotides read TGTGCCAGTAGTAACACTGAAGCTTTCTTT. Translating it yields CASSNTEAFF.

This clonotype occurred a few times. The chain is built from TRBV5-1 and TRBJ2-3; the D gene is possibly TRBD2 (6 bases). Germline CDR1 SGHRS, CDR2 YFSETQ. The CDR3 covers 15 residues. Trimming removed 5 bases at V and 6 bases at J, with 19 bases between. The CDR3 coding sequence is TGCGCCAGCAGTCCGGGACTCGTCCAGAGTGATACGCAGTATTTT. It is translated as CASSPGLVQSDTQYF.

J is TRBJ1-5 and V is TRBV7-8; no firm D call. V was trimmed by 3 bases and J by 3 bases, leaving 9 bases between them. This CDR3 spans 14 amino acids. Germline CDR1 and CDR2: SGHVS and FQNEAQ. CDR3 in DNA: TGTGCCAGCAGCTTGGCAGGCTTCAATCAGCCCCAGCATTTT. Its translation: CASSLAGFNQPQHF.

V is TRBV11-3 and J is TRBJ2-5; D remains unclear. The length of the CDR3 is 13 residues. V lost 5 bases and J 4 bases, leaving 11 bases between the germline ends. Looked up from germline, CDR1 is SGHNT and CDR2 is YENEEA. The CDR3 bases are TGTGCCAGCAGCCCCGGGCCGGGAGAGACCCAGTACTTC. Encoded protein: CASSPGPGETQYF.

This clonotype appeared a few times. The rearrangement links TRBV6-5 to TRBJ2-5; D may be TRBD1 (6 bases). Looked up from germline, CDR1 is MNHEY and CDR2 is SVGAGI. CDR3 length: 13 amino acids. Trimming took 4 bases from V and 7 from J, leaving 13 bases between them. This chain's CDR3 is CASSSGQGRTQYF. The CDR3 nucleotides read TGTGCCAGCAGTTCCGGGCAGGGGCGGACCCAGTACTTC.

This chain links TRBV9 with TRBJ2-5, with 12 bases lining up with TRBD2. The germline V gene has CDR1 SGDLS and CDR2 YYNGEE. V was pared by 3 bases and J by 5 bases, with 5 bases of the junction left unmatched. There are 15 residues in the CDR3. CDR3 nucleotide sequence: TGTGCCAGCAGCGGAGGGACTAGCGGGCGTGAGACCCAGTACTTC. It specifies CASSGGTSGRETQYF.

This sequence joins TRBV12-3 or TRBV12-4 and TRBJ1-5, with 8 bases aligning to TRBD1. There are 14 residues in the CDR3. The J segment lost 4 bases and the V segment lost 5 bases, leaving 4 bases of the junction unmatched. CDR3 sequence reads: CASSPQGANQPQHF. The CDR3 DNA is TGTGCCAGCAGTCCCCAGGGGGCTAATCAGCCCCAGCATTTT.

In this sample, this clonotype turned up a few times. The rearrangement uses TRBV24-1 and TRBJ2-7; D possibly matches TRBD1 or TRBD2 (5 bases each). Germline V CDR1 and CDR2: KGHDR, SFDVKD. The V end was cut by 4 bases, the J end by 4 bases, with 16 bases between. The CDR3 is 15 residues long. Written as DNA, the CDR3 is TGTGCCACCAGTGACGCAGGGACGGAAGTGTACGAGCAGTACTTC. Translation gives CATSDAGTEVYEQYF.

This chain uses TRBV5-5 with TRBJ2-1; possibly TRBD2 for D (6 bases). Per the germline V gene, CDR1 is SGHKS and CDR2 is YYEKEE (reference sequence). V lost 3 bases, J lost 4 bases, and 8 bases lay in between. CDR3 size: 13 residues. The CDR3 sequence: CASSWRVYNEQFF. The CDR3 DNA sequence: TGTGCCAGCAGCTGGAGGGTATACAATGAGCAGTTCTTC.

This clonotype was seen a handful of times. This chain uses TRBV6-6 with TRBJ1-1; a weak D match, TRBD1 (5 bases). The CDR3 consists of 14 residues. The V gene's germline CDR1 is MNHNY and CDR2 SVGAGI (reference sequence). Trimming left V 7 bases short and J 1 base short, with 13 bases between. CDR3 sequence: CASIMGGSNTEAFF. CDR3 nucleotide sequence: TGTGCCAGCATTATGGGGGGTTCGAACACTGAAGCTTTCTTT.

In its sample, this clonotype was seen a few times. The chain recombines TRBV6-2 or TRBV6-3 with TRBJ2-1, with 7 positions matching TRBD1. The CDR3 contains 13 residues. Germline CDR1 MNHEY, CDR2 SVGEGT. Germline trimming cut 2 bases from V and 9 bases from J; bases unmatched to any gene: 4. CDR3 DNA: TGTGCCAGCAGTTACGACAGGGCCACTGAGCAGTTCTTC. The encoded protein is CASSYDRATEQFF.

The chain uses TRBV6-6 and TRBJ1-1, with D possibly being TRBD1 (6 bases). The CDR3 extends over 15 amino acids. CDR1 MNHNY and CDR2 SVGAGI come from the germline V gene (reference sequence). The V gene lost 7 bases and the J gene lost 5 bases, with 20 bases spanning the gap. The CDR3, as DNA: TGTGCCAGCATTCTCAATGGGGGCCTGGGGACTGAAGCTTTCTTT. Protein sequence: CASILNGGLGTEAFF.